This T cell receptor (beta chain) was sequenced for a study of beta chain features in type 1 diabetes. Germline CDR1 is SGHRS and CDR2 is YFSETQ. V was cut by 1 base and J by 10 bases, with 17 bases left in between. This CDR3 has 14 residues. All of the sorted populations showed purity greater than 95%. Notes on the study in general: The question of HLA type influencing TCRB rearrangement was one that remained unresolved here.

cDNA synthesis used the whole RNA isolate, giving expressed TCRB sequences. The protocol was immunoSEQ multiplex PCR, while the TCRdb copy is restricted to in-frame clones and leaves out a portion. This sample has roughly 370,000 clones, with more than 11% found just once. A note on this clone: Its antigen is not known.

Sequenced: naive CD4+ T cells from blood. This clonotype was sampled from a man aged 25-45 years in good health. The chain is built from TRBV5-1 and TRBJ2-5; TRBD1 might be the D (6 bases). CDR3 bases: TGCGCCAGCAGCTTGCCCCAGAGGGACACCCTCCAGTACTTC. Protein: CASSLPQRDTLQYF.